Here is one T cell receptor (beta chain) with its context. This entry is derived from a study of blood T cell repertoires in COVID-19. Clones were sequenced by immunoSEQ multiplex PCR, and TCRdb holds only the in-frame ones, with some missing. The sample holds tens of thousands of clones, roughly 87% seen once. Germline V lookup: CDR1 SGDLS, CDR2 YYNGEE. CDR3 length equals 15 residues. V gave up 4 bases and J gave up 4 bases; unmatched junction bases: 2. The origin of this receptor is a man in his 60s with active COVID-19. This chain links TRBV9 with TRBJ2-3; 14 bases line up with TRBD2. Sequences were obtained from peripheral blood. CDR3 DNA: TGTGCCAGCAGCACGGGACTAGCGGGAGCAGATACGCAGTATTTT. This codes for CASSTGLAGADTQYF.